A single sample gave rise to the 16 T cell receptor beta chains below, sequenced in a study of Tregs in tolerant kidney transplant recipients. These receptors are not linked to any known antigen. Produced via immunoSEQ multiplex PCR; TCRdb's table is partial and in-frame only. Here the sample spans around 6,000 clones, nearly 90% being singletons. The sequencing used Tregs from blood cultured with allogeneic cells, collected before the transplant. The receptor set was obtained from a human patient who received a combined kidney and bone marrow transplant.

The CDR3 is CASSPPNSPLHF. As DNA, the CDR3 is TGTGCCAGCTCACCACCTAATTCACCCCTCCACTTT. The rearrangement uses TRBV18 and TRBJ1-6; D is uncertain. V was clipped by 0 bases and J by 6 bases, with 0 bases between them. CDR3 size: 12 residues. Germline V gene lookup returns CDR1 KGHSH and CDR2 LQKENI.

In this sample, this clone turned up once. The chain has TRBV5-1 and TRBJ1-1; 7 nucleotides match TRBD1. With 4 bases clipped from V and 8 bases from J, the junction kept 5 bases outside the gene matches. The CDR3 is 12 amino acids. Germline CDR1 is SGHRS and CDR2 is YFSETQ. CDR3 residues: CASSQGTAEAFF. CDR3 nucleotide sequence: TGCGCCAGCAGCCAAGGGACAGCCGAAGCTTTCTTT.

The chain combines TRBV5-1 with TRBJ2-7; D may match TRBD1 or TRBD2 (6 bases each). Trimming took off 2 bases at V and 2 bases at J, with 20 bases between the two ends. The CDR3 sequence is 17 residues long. Germline V gives CDR1 SGHRS, CDR2 YFSETQ. CDR3 loop: CASSLTSVGGSAYEQYF. The CDR3 region has the DNA TGCGCCAGCAGCTTAACGTCGGTCGGGGGCTCCGCCTACGAGCAGTACTTC.

V usage is TRBV11-2 and J usage is TRBJ2-3; 10 bases fit TRBD2. This CDR3 is built from 17 residues. Germline V gene sequence: CDR1 SGHAT, CDR2 FQNNGV. V lost 1 base to trimming and J lost 3 bases; unmatched junction nucleotides: 7. Here the CDR3 reads CASSLAPAGGPTDTQYF. The CDR3 DNA follows: TGTGCCAGCAGCTTAGCCCCAGCGGGGGGGCCGACAGATACGCAGTATTTT. Variable domain in full (rest from reference TRBV11-2 and TRBJ2-3): EAGVAQSPRYKIIEKRQSVAFWCNPISGHATLYWYQQILGQGPKLLIQFQNNGVVDDSQLPKDRFSAERLKGVDSTLKIQPAKLEDSAVYLCASSLAPAGGPTDTQYFGPGTRLTVL.

CDR3 in amino acids: CASSKQTGELFF. DNA for the CDR3: TGTGCCAGCAGCAAGCAGACCGGGGAGCTGTTTTTT. The chain joins TRBV2 to TRBJ2-2; D not certain. Looked up from germline, CDR1 is SNHLY and CDR2 is FYNNEI. The CDR3 is 12 residues long. V was trimmed by 6 bases and J by 5 bases, leaving 7 bases between them. Filled out from reference TRBV2 and TRBJ2-2, the complete variable domain reads EPEVTQTPSHQVTQMGQEVILRCVPISNHLYFYWYRQILGQKVEFLVSFYNNEISEKSEIFDDQFSVERPDGSNFTLKIRSTKLEDSAMYFCASSKQTGELFFGEGSRLTVL.

The chain is built from TRBV7-9 and TRBJ2-1; D unclear. Trimming left V 5 bases short and J 2 bases short, with 13 bases between. The CDR3 contains 15 residues. From germline, CDR1 is SEHNR and CDR2 FQNEAQ (reference sequence). CDR3 amino acids: CASSPLAATYNEQFF. CDR3 bases: TGTGCCAGCAGCCCTTTGGCGGCCACCTACAATGAGCAGTTCTTC.

This clone was detected only a few times. The V gene is TRBV19, the J gene TRBJ1-4; 7 bases align to TRBD1. The trim removed 5 bases at V and 8 bases at J, leaving 14 bases unmatched. This CDR3 has 16 amino acids. Germline values: CDR1 LNHDA, CDR2 SQIVND (reference sequence). The CDR3: CASSYYSGTELEKLFF. The CDR3, as DNA: TGTGCCAGTAGTTATTACTCCGGGACAGAGTTAGAAAAACTGTTTTTT.

The V gene is TRBV19, the J gene TRBJ2-7, with 9 bases that match TRBD2. The CDR3 is 13 amino acids. Germline V gene data show CDR1 as LNHDA and CDR2 as SQIVND (reference sequence). V trimming: 7 bases; J trimming: 5 bases; junction bases outside the gene matches: 6. The CDR3 here is CASKAGGPNEQYF. CDR3 sequence (DNA): TGTGCCAGTAAGGCGGGAGGGCCTAACGAGCAGTACTTC.

The chain joins TRBV11-2 to TRBJ2-5, with a possible D match to TRBD2 (5 bases). This CDR3 region has 15 residues. Between the trimmed V and J ends, which lost 5 bases and 4 bases, there was a span of 17 bases. CDR1 and CDR2 from the germline V gene are SGHAT and FQNNGV. The CDR3 DNA sequence: TGTGCCAGCAGCCTGCGACTATCTAAGGGAGAGACCCAGTACTTC. This translates into CASSLRLSKGETQYF. The variable domain in full, with the rest retrieved from reference TRBV11-2 and TRBJ2-5, is EAGVAQSPRYKIIEKRQSVAFWCNPISGHATLYWYQQILGQGPKLLIQFQNNGVVDDSQLPKDRFSAERLKGVDSTLKIQPAKLEDSAVYLCASSLRLSKGETQYFGPGTRLLVL.

V usage is TRBV5-4 and J usage is TRBJ2-7; 10 nucleotides line up with TRBD2. This CDR3 region has 17 residues. The ends lost 4 bases at V and 3 bases at J; junction bases unmatched: 13. Germline loops: CDR1 SGHNT, CDR2 YYREEE (reference sequence). The CDR3 spells CASSPRLAGDSFYEQYF. CDR3 coding DNA: TGTGCCAGCAGCCCCCGACTAGCGGGCGATTCATTCTACGAGCAGTACTTC.

The V gene is TRBV5-1, the J gene TRBJ2-2; TRBD2 matches at 13 bases. Per germline, CDR1 SGHRS and CDR2 YFSETQ. With V trimmed by 5 bases and J by 4 bases, 5 bases remained unmatched. This CDR3 contains 16 residues. The CDR3 reads CASRLAGGPGTGELFF. In DNA, the CDR3 is TGCGCCAGCAGACTAGCGGGAGGGCCAGGCACCGGGGAGCTGTTTTTT.

This clone was observed a single time. The V and J genes are TRBV5-4 and TRBJ2-2; D is uncertain. The CDR3 runs 14 residues. The germline V and J ends were trimmed by 0 bases and 5 bases, with 8 bases remaining between them. CDR1 SGHNT and CDR2 YYREEE come from the germline V gene (reference sequence). The CDR3 protein is CASSLGSGTGELFF. The CDR3 DNA is TGTGCCAGCAGCTTGGGGTCCGGGACCGGGGAGCTGTTTTTT.

The J gene is TRBJ1-3, the V gene TRBV4-2, with a tentative D call TRBD1 (5 bases). The germline V and J ends were trimmed by 2 bases and 0 bases, with 11 bases remaining between them. The CDR3 length is 16 residues. Germline loops: CDR1 LGHNA, CDR2 YNFKEQ. CDR3 in amino acids: CASSQLSGTSGNTIYF. As DNA, the CDR3 is TGTGCCAGCAGCCAACTTTCGGGGACCTCTGGAAACACCATATATTTT.

The rearrangement links TRBV19 to TRBJ1-4, with D perhaps matching TRBD1 (5 bases). CDR1 is LNHDA and CDR2 is SQIVND in the germline V gene (reference sequence). This CDR3 is 14 amino acids long. V was shortened by 9 bases and J by 7 bases, with 18 bases between the two germline ends. The CDR3 here is CASRGVGPGEKLFF. As DNA, the CDR3 is TGTGCCAGCAGAGGCGTGGGACCTGGTGAAAAACTGTTTTTT.

This chain joins TRBV5-6 and TRBJ2-1; TRBD2 matches at 15 bases. From germline, CDR1 is SGHDT and CDR2 YYEEEE. CDR3 length: 17 amino acids. The V segment lost 4 bases and the J segment 11 bases; nucleotides outside the gene matches: 13. CDR3 DNA: TGTGCCAGCAGCCCCATAGGACTAGCGGGAGGGAGTGGGAAGCAGTTCTTC. It is translated as CASSPIGLAGGSGKQFF.

This clone was picked up one time. Within the sample, other DNA sequences also encode this same CDR3. This rearrangement joins TRBV7-6 to TRBJ2-3; D could derive from TRBD1 or TRBD2 (5 bases each). The CDR3 is 18 amino acids. The germline V and J ends were trimmed by 1 base and 2 bases, with 19 bases remaining between them. CDR1 and CDR2 from the germline V gene are SGHVS and FNYEAQ. In DNA form, the CDR3 reads TGTGCCAGCAGCTTAGTTGGCGGCAGAGGGACGACCACAGATACGCAGTATTTT. As protein: CASSLVGGRGTTTDTQYF. Full variable domain (rest looked up from reference TRBV7-6 and TRBJ2-3): GAGVSQSPRYKVTKRGQDVALRCDPISGHVSLYWYRQALGQGPEFLTYFNYEAQQDKSGLPNDRFSAERPEGSISTLTIQRTEQRDSAMYRCASSLVGGRGTTTDTQYFGPGTRLTVL.